This T cell receptor (beta chain) was sequenced for a study of T cells in women clearing cervical HPV infection. Note on this clone: The observed sequence ends 3 residues before the CDR3 terminus, with the missing tail filled in from the germline J gene.

The CDR3 has 13 amino acids. Per germline, CDR1 GTSNPN and CDR2 SVGIG (reference sequence). The V and J ends lost 5 bases and 1 base, in that order; junction bases with no gene match: 3. Clones were read by immunoSEQ multiplex PCR, and TCRdb kept only the in-frame ones, dropping some. The sample totals about 23,000 clones. This TCR came from a woman between 18 and 70 years old with a cervical HPV16 infection that either progressed to CIN3+ or cleared (not recorded which). Sample: blood buffy coat. The V gene is TRBV30, the J gene TRBJ2-7; 9 bases fit TRBD2. The CDR3 is CAWGLAGSYEQYF. Incomplete CDR3 DNA: TGTGCCTGGGGGCTAGCGGGATCCTACGAG.